The T cell receptor beta chain described here comes from a study of CD8 T cells in Susac syndrome (dated by TCRdb to between 2018 and 2020). With respect to the entire study: Whether CD8+ T cell activation and differentiation in Susac syndrome was antigen driven was tested using repertoire sequencing. The research as a whole found: The study acknowledged that relatively few individuals were included in the TCR sequencing and HLA analysis.

Peripheral blood CD8+ and CD4+ T cells from healthy donors, Susac syndrome patients and multiple sclerosis patients were profiled by high-throughput TCR beta sequencing. Healthy donors were age- and sex-matched controls. CD8+ TEMRA cells were enriched by FACS, while bulk CD8+ and CD4+ T cells were purified by magnetic negative isolation. Blood was collected in EDTA tubes and processed within 24 hours, with PBMCs isolated through density gradient centrifugation. PBMCs intended for TCR sequencing were cryopreserved in liquid nitrogen and thawed later in a water bath at 37 degrees C. Purity of sorted or isolated CD4+, CD8+ and CD8+ TEMRA cells was at least 90%. Turning to this clonotype: No cognate antigen has been identified for it. Relative to the germline gene, one junction end is altered; a read error may explain this.

RNA was extracted with the RNeasy kit and about 0.5 to 1 ug was reverse transcribed using random hexamers. The immunoSEQ multiplex PCR assay, covering 54 Vbeta and 13 Jbeta segments, was used to amplify TCR beta CDR3 regions. PCR amplification bias was corrected using a synthetic template baseline for primer optimization and computational correction. In the paper's pipeline: Reads were annotated to V, D and J genes according to IMGT and were analyzed with immunoSEQ Analyzer, with only productive sequences retained. To calculate clonality, Shannon entropy was normalized by log2 of the number of productive unique sequences and then subtracted from one. For each patient and control, public and private clones were evaluated among the 100 most prevalent clones. Susac-specific clones were defined as absent from healthy and MS cohorts, roughly 1,100 published viral clones and other ImmuneACCESS disease sequences. Clones were called with MiXCR by TCRdb after fastp trimmed the public reads at Q25, and only in-frame beta chains were retained. Rows are combined by CDR3 protein, so each entry shows the most common genes and DNA. The authors' filters were not applied to this entry. Across this sample there are roughly 120,000 distinct CDR3 sequences, with about 94% seen only once. Over 0.065% of the sample is in the top ten clones.

The CDR3 contains 13 residues, cysteine and phenylalanine counted. The DNA shown is the 39-base CDR3, in frame from base 1. Reading the germline V gene gives CDR1 LGHNA and CDR2 YNFKEQ. The sequencing input was CD4+ T cells from PBMCs. The receptor chain draws on TRBV4-2 and TRBJ2-1; TRBD2 lines up with 8 middle nucleotides. This TCR was recovered from a human donor in good health. The CDR3 region: CASSQDQPGGWVF. The nucleotide sequence reads as follows: TGTGCCAGCAGCCAAGATCAACCGGGAGGGTGGGTCTTC.